The clone carrying this TCR beta chain occurred many times. The data were obtained in a study of tumor-infiltrating lymphocytes in primary liver carcinoma. With roughly 500 ng total RNA as template and a constant-region primer, TCR beta cDNA was made. Generation of the TCR beta libraries relied on three nested multiplex PCR rounds using slightly modified ARM-PCR. Use of TRBV1-TRBV30 forward primers with a C-beta reverse primer characterized the first two PCR rounds, which lasted about 10 cycles each. MiXCR, run by TCRdb on the multiplex PCR reads, gives a single entry per CDR3 protein. The data hold 85,000 to 100,000 distinct CDR3 sequences, with around 68% observed a single time. The CDR3 consists of 13 residues. Germline lookup yields CDR1 MNHNS and CDR2 SASEGT. The V end lost 6 bases, the J end lost 6 bases, and 13 bases lay between the germline ends. It was from roughly 20-30 mg of unsorted bulk tissue that RNA and DNA were co-extracted.

The receptor was derived from a man between 40 and 49 years old with primary liver carcinoma and hepatitis B virus infection. Sequenced: tumor-adjacent normal liver tissue. This chain connects TRBV6-1 to TRBJ2-3, with D maybe TRBD1 (6 bases). The CDR3 DNA reads as TGTGCCAGCAGATACAGGGTTCACGATACGCAGTATTTT. Translated: CASRYRVHDTQYF.